The sequence of this TCR beta chain was determined in a study of T cells in Graves' hyperthyroidism and ophthalmopathy. RNA transcripts were the template for amplifying TCR beta CDR3 regions. An initial round of RT-PCR targeting the TCR CDR3 relied on the HTBI primer set. TCRdb analysed the multiplex PCR reads with MiXCR anew, one entry per CDR3 protein. This sample yields hundreds of thousands of distinct CDR3 sequences, of which less than 20% are seen a single time; just under 8% belongs to the top ten. The CDR3 extends over 13 amino acids. Trimming cost V 3 bases and J 1 base, with 6 bases left between them. Diagnoses were made from clinical symptoms, serum measures (thyroxine and TRAb), thyroid ultrasound and orbital computed tomography. PBMCs stemmed from over 7.5 ml fresh peripheral blood. This clonotype has ten or more counts.

What was sequenced was blood. The receptor comes from a woman aged 18-35 years with Graves' hyperthyroidism. The chain has TRBV12-3 or TRBV12-4 and TRBJ1-1; D possibly corresponds to TRBD1 (5 bases). The CDR3 nucleotides are TGTGCCAGCAGTTTCGGGGCGAACACTGAAGCTTTCTTT. Its protein product is CASSFGANTEAFF.